These T cell receptor beta chains were read from a single sample in a study of T cell responses to AZD1222 COVID-19 vaccine. This table comes from immunoSEQ multiplex PCR, and its TCRdb copy is limited to in-frame clones, with some not included. The repertoire consists of approximately 190,000 clones, with roughly 92% occurring once and the leading ten covering over 1%. The sample was peripheral blood, taken on day 0 of AZD1222 vaccination. The source is an adult in good health. The CDR3 runs from the conserved cysteine through the conserved F or W. D genes are given only for firm matches.

J: TRBJ1-1
D: NA
V: TRBV19
length: 13
CDR3: CASNSIWGTEAFF
DNA: TGTGCCAGTAACTCTATATGGGGCACTGAAGCTTTCTTT

J: TRBJ1-1
D: NA
V: TRBV21-1
length: 13
CDR3: CASSKARDTEAFF
DNA: TGTGCCAGCAGCAAAGCCAGGGACACTGAAGCTTTCTTT

J: TRBJ1-6
D: NA
V: TRBV6-5
length: 14
CDR3: CASMLRSYNSPLHF
DNA: TGTGCCAGCATGTTAAGGTCCTATAATTCACCCCTCCACTTT

J: TRBJ2-6
D: TRBD1
V: TRBV7-3
length: 18
CDR3: CASSSPTGDYSGANVLTF
DNA: TGTGCCAGCAGCTCTCCGACAGGGGATTACTCTGGGGCCAACGTCCTGACTTTC

J: TRBJ2-2
D: NA
V: TRBV6-5
length: 12
CDR3: CASQIQPGELFF
DNA: TGTGCCAGTCAGATACAGCCCGGGGAGCTGTTTTTT

J: TRBJ1-1
D: TRBD1
V: TRBV7-2
length: 15
CDR3: CASSYQGQSNTEAFF
DNA: TGTGCCAGCAGCTACCAGGGACAGTCGAACACTGAAGCTTTCTTT

J: TRBJ2-7
D: TRBD2
V: TRBV12-3/TRBV12-4
length: 13
CDR3: CASSLERGASQYF
DNA: TGTGCCAGCAGTTTAGAGCGGGGGGCCAGCCAGTACTTC

J: TRBJ1-4
D: NA
V: TRBV4-1
length: 15
CDR3: CASSQVKGPNEKLFF
DNA: TGCGCCAGCAGCCAAGTGAAAGGGCCTAATGAAAAACTGTTTTTT

J: TRBJ2-7
D: NA
V: TRBV7-9
length: 15
CDR3: CASSSTRGGVYEQYF
DNA: TGTGCCAGCAGCTCAACCCGGGGCGGGGTCTACGAGCAGTACTTC

J: TRBJ1-1
D: NA
V: TRBV11-2
length: 15
CDR3: CASSLGARGGTEAFF
DNA: TGTGCCAGCAGCTTAGGGGCGAGGGGAGGCACTGAAGCTTTCTTT

J: TRBJ1-6
D: NA
V: TRBV9
length: 14
CDR3: CASSANRINSPLHF
DNA: TGTGCCAGCAGCGCTAACAGAATTAATTCACCCCTCCACTTT

J: TRBJ2-2
D: NA
V: TRBV5-1
length: 15
CDR3: CASSLDREYPGELFF
DNA: TGCGCCAGCAGCTTGGACAGGGAGTACCCCGGGGAGCTGTTTTTT

J: TRBJ1-4
D: NA
V: TRBV18
length: 12
CDR3: CASSPTNEKLFF
DNA: TGTGCCAGCTCACCCACAAATGAAAAACTGTTTTTT

J: TRBJ1-4
D: NA
V: TRBV4-2
length: 15
CDR3: CASSQDYRPNEKLFF
DNA: TGTGCCAGCAGCCAAGATTACAGGCCAAATGAAAAACTGTTTTTT

J: TRBJ2-1
D: NA
V: TRBV4-2
length: 16
CDR3: CASSQDLQRLRNEQFF
DNA: TGTGCCAGCAGCCAAGATCTCCAGCGATTGAGGAATGAGCAGTTCTTC

J: TRBJ2-7
D: TRBD1
V: TRBV18
length: 14
CDR3: CASSPPRTGREQYF
DNA: TGTGCCAGCTCACCTCCCCGGACAGGGCGGGAGCAGTACTTC

J: TRBJ1-6
D: NA
V: TRBV3-1/TRBV3-2
length: 17
CDR3: CASSQGGGGVDNSPLHF
DNA: TGTGCCAGCAGCCAAGGCGGAGGGGGGGTCGATAATTCACCCCTCCACTTT

J: TRBJ2-5
D: TRBD1
V: TRBV6-2/TRBV6-3
length: 15
CDR3: CASSYSDRDQETQYF
DNA: TGTGCCAGCAGTTACTCGGACAGGGACCAAGAGACCCAGTACTTC

J: TRBJ1-2
D: NA
V: TRBV7-9
length: 15
CDR3: CASSRETGRANGYTF
DNA: TGTGCCAGCAGCAGAGAGACAGGACGGGCCAATGGCTACACCTTC

J: TRBJ1-2
D: NA
V: TRBV5-6
length: 18
CDR3: CASSSGRVGIGANYGYTF
DNA: TGTGCCAGCAGCTCCGGACGAGTGGGAATCGGTGCTAACTATGGCTACACCTTC